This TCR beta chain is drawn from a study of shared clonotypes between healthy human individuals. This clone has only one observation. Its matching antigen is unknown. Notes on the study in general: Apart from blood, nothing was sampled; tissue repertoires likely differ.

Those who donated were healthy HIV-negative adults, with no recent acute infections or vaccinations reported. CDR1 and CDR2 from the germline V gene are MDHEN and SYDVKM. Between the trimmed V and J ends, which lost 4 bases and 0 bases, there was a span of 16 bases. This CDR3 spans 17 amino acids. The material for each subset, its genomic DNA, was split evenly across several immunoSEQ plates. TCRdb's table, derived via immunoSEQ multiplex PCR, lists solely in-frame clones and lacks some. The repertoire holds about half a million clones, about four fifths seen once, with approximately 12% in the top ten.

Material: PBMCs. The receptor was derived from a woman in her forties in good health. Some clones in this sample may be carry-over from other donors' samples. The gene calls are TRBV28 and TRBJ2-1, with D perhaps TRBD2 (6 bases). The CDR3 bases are TGTGCCAGCAGTTCATCCTCGGCGGGGAGCTCCTACAATGAGCAGTTCTTC. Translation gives CASSSSSAGSSYNEQFF.